Sequencing of this T cell receptor beta chain was carried out in a study of T-cell memory formation after mild COVID-19. There are 17 residues in the CDR3. CDR1 and CDR2 from the germline V gene are LNHNV and YYDKDF (reference sequence). A note on this clonotype: The antigen remains unidentified. Its ends do not fully match the called genes, so a read error is possible.

General study results and limits: Clones shrinking between day 15 and 85 showed a balanced CD4/CD8 split, and those that grew later tilted toward CD4+. Nothing confirmed that second-wave clones peaking on day 37 were specific for SARS-CoV-2. Mainly CM and EM harbored the contracting CD4+ clones; mainly EMRA harbored the CD8+ ones.

The authors produced TCR alpha and TCR beta cDNA libraries with sample barcodes and UMIs by 5'RACE using constant-segment primers. Using its own MiXCR run on the 5' RACE reads, TCRdb lists one record per CDR3 protein. This table holds about 140,000 distinct CDR3 sequences, around 15% found once. The material sequenced was PBMCs or a T cell subset sorted from them (not recorded which). The chain joins TRBV15 to TRBJ2-5, with D possibly matching TRBD1 (6 bases). The clonotype comes from an adult woman who had mild COVID-19 (a few samples of this study predate the infection). Cell type and time point are not known. The CDR3 protein is CATSRDRVGGIQETKYF. The CDR3 nucleotides read TGTGCCACCAGCAGAGATCGAGTAGGGGGAATCCAAGAGACCAAGTACTTC.